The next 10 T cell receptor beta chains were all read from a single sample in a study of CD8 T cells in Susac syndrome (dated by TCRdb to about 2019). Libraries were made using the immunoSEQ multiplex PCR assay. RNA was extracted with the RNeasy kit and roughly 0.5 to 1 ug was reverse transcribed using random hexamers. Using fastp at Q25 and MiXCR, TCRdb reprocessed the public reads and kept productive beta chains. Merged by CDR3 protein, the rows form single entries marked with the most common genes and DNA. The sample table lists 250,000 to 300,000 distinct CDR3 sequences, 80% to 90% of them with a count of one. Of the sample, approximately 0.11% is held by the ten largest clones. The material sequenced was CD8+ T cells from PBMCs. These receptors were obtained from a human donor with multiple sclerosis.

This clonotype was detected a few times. CDR3 loop: CASSYGDGYEQYF. The CDR3 DNA follows: TGTGCCAGCAGTTACGGGGACGGCTACGAGCAGTACTTC. The rearrangement uses TRBV6-5 and TRBJ2-7; D may be TRBD1 or TRBD2 (5 bases each). Germline loops: CDR1 MNHEY, CDR2 SVGAGI. The germline V and J ends were trimmed by 2 bases and 3 bases, with 8 bases remaining between them. The CDR3 sequence is 13 residues long.

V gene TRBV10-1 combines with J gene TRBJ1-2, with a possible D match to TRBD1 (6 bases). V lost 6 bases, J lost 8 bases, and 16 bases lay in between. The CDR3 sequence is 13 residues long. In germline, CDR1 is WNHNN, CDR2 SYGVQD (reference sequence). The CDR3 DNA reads TGCGCCAGCAGGAACCACAGGGATCACGGCTACACCTTC. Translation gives CASRNHRDHGYTF.

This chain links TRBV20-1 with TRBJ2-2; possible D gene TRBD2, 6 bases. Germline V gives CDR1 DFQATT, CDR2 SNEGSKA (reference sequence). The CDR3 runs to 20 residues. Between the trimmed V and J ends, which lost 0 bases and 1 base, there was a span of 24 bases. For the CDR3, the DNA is TGCAGTGCTAGAGATCCGAACCCGAACTTAGGCGGGAAGAACACCGGGGAGCTGTTTTTT. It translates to CSARDPNPNLGGKNTGELFF.

CDR3 residues: CASSLGLGAREQYF. The CDR3 DNA reads TGTGCCAGCAGCTTGGGGCTAGGGGCGCGGGAGCAGTACTTC. The chain carries TRBV7-9 and TRBJ2-7, with a possible D match to TRBD1 (5 bases). V was shortened by 3 bases and J by 7 bases, with 16 bases between the two germline ends. The CDR3 runs 14 residues. Germline-derived CDR1 and CDR2 are SEHNR and FQNEAQ (reference sequence).

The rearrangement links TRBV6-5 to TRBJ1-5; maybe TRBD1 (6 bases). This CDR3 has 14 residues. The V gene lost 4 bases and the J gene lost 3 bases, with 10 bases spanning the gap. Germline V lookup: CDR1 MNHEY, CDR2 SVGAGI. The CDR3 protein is CASSLTGTNQPQHF. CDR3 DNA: TGTGCCAGCAGTTTGACAGGTACCAATCAGCCCCAGCATTTT.

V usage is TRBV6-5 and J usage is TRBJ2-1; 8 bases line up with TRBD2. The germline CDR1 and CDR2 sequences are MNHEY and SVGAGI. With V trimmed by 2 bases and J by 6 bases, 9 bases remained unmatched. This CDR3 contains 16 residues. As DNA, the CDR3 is TGTGCCAGCAGTTACAAGGGCCTAGCGGGCTTCAATGAGCAGTTCTTC. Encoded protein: CASSYKGLAGFNEQFF.

CDR3 in amino acids: CASSDRVSDEQYF. CDR3 in DNA: TGTGCCAGCAGTGACAGGGTTAGCGACGAGCAGTACTTC. The chain carries TRBV9 and TRBJ2-7, with TRBD1 identical over 7 bases. This CDR3 has 13 amino acids. The trim removed 5 bases at V and 5 bases at J, leaving 7 bases unmatched. The germline V gene has CDR1 SGDLS and CDR2 YYNGEE.

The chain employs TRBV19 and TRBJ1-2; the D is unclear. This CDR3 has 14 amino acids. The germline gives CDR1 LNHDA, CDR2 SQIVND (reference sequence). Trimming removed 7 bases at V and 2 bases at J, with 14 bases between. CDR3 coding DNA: TGTGCCAGTACCGATTTTACAGCGAACTATGGCTACACCTTC. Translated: CASTDFTANYGYTF.

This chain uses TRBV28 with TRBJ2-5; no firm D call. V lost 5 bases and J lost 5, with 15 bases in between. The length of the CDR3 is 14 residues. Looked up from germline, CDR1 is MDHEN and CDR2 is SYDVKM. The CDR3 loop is CASSTALRRETQYF. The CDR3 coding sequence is TGTGCCAGCAGTACGGCCCTTCGGCGGGAGACCCAGTACTTC.

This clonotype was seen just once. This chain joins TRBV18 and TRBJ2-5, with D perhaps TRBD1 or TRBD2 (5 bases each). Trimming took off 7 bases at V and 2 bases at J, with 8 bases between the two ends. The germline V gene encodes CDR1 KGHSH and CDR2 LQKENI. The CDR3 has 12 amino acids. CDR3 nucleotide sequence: TGTGCCAGCTGGGACGCACAAGAGACCCAGTACTTC. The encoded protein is CASWDAQETQYF.